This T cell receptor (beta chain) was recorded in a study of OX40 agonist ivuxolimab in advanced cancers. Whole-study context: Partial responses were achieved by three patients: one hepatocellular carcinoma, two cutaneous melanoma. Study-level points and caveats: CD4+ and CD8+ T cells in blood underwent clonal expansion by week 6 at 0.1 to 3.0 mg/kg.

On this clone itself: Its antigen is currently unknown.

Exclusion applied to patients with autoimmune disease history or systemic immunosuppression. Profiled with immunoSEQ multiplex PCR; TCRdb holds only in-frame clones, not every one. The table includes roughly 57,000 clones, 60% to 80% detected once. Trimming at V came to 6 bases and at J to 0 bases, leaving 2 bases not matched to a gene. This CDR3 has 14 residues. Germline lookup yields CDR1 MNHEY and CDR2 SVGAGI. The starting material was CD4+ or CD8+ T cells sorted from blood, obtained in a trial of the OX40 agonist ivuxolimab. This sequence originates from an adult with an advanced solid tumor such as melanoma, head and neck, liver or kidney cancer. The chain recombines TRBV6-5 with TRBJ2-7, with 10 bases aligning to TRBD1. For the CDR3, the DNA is TGTGCCAGCAGGGGGACAGGGGTCTCCTACGAGCAGTACTTC. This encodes CASRGTGVSYEQYF.